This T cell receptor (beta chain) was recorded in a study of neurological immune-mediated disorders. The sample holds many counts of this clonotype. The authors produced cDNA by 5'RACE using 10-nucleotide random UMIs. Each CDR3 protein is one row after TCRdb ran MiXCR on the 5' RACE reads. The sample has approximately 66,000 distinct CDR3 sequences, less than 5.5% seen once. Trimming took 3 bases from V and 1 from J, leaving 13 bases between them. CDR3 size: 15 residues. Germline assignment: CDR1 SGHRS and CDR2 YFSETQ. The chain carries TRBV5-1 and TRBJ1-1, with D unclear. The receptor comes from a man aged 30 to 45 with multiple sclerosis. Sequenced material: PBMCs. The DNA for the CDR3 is TGCGCCAGCAGCTCATTTACACGGGGGAACACTGAAGCTTTCTTT. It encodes CASSSFTRGNTEAFF. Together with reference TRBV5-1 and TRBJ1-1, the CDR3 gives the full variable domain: KAGVTQTPRYLIKTRGQQVTLSCSPISGHRSVSWYQQTPGQGLQFLFEYFSETQRNKGNFPGRFSGRQFSNSRSEMNVSTLELGDSALYLCASSSFTRGNTEAFFGQGTRLTVV.